This TCR beta chain appears in the sequencing data of a study of blood T cell repertoires in COVID-19. In Cohort 3, a recovered donor had either two negative PCRs, clearance, or symptom resolution. Data came from immunoSEQ multiplex PCR; TCRdb stores just in-frame clones and leaves some out. The table lists about 400,000 clones, approximately 84% of them singletons, with 2.5% to 3% in the top ten. The V segment lost 7 bases and the J segment 3 bases; nucleotides outside the gene matches: 6. The germline CDR1 and CDR2 sequences are SNHLY and FYNNEI. CDR3 size: 15 residues. The TCR originated in a woman in her 30s who had recovered from COVID-19. The chain carries TRBV2 and TRBJ2-7; 13 bases fit TRBD2. Sequencing was carried out using PBMCs or T cells enriched from blood (not recorded which). The CDR3 DNA reads as TGTGCCAGCACTACGGGACTAGCGGGGATCTACGAGCAGTACTTC. Amino acids: CASTTGLAGIYEQYF.